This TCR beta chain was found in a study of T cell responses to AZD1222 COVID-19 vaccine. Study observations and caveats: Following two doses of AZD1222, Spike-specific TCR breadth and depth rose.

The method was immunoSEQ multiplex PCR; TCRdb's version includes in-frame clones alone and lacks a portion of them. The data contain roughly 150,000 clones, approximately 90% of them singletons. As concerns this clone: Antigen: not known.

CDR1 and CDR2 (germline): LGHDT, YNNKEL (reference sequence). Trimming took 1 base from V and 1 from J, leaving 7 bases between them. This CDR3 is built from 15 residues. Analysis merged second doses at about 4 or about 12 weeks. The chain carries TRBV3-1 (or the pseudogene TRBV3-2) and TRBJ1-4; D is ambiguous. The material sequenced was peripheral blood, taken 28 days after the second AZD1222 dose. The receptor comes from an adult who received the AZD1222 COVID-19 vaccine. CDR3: CASSQAEGTNEKLFF. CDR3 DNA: TGTGCCAGCAGCCAAGCGGAGGGAACTAATGAAAAACTGTTTTTT.